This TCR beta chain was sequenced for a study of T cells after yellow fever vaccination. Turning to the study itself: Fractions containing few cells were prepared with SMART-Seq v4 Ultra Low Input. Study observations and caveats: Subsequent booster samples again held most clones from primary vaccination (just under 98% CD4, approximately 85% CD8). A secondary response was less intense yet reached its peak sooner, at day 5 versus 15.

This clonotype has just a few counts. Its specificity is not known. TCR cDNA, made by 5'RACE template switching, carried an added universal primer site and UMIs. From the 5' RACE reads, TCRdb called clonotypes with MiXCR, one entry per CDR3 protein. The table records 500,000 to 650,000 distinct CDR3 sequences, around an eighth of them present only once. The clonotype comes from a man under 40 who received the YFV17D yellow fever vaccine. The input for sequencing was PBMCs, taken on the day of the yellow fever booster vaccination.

CDR3 DNA sequence: TGTGCCAGCAGCGCCAAAGACAGGGGTAACTATGGCTACACCTTC. It translates to CASSAKDRGNYGYTF. The chain has TRBV7-8 and TRBJ1-2; 8 nucleotides align to TRBD1. This CDR3 has 15 amino acids. Germline V CDR1 and CDR2: SGHVS, FQNEAQ. The J segment lost 1 base and the V segment lost 5 bases, leaving 6 bases of the junction unmatched.